A single sample gave rise to the 25 T cell receptor beta chains below, sequenced in a study of T cell responses to AZD1222 COVID-19 vaccine (dated by TCRdb to 2020 to 2023). The library was produced with the immunoSEQ multiplex PCR assay. As stored in TCRdb, this immuneACCESS dataset retains in-frame rearrangements with V and J assigned. A fraction of the clones does not appear; measured against another copy, unresolved V genes explain less than half of the discrepancy, and the remainder lacks a known reason. This sample has about 160,000 clones in its table, and around 92% of those were observed once. The ten most abundant clones make up about 4% of the sample. Read against the paper, the sample's time point label means: baseline before first vaccination. The sample's treatment or condition label, decoded: meningococcal conjugate vaccine given as trial control. This material consisted of peripheral blood, taken on day 0 of MenACWY control vaccination. Source of these receptors: an adult in good health.

The rearrangement uses TRBV28 and TRBJ2-7, with 11 bases identical to TRBD2. V was clipped by 6 bases and J by 0 bases; unmatched bases: 4. CDR1 and CDR2 from the germline V gene are MDHEN and SYDVKM. CDR3 length: 15 residues. CDR3: CASRGTSGLSYEQYF. For the CDR3, the DNA is TGTGCCAGCAGGGGGACTAGCGGCCTCTCCTACGAGCAGTACTTC.

The J gene is TRBJ2-7, the V gene TRBV7-2; D unresolved. The CDR3 has 13 residues. Germline CDR1 and CDR2: SGHTA and FQGNSA. Trimming left V 1 base short and J 5 bases short, with 9 bases between. CDR3 nucleotide sequence: TGTGCCAGCAGCTTAGTGAGCATCCACGAGCAGTACTTC. Translating gives CASSLVSIHEQYF. Drawing the rest from reference TRBV7-2 and TRBJ2-7, the complete variable domain is GAGVSQSPSNKVTEKGKDVELRCDPISGHTALYWYRQSLGQGLEFLIYFQGNSAPDKSGLPSDRFSAERTGGSVSTLTIQRTQQEDSAVYLCASSLVSIHEQYFGPGTRLTVT.

V and J are TRBV5-5 and TRBJ1-1; D unclear. The CDR3 contains 14 residues. The germline V gene has CDR1 SGHKS and CDR2 YYEKEE (reference sequence). Trimming cost V 0 bases and J 5 bases, with 11 bases left between them. The CDR3 DNA reads as TGTGCCAGCAGCTTGGGACGAGATGGGACTGAAGCTTTCTTT. Protein product: CASSLGRDGTEAFF.

V gene TRBV5-1 combines with J gene TRBJ1-1, with 8 bases aligning to TRBD1. This CDR3 comprises 14 residues. V trimming: 6 bases; J trimming: 7 bases; junction bases outside the gene matches: 11. CDR1 SGHRS and CDR2 YFSETQ come from the germline V gene. CDR3 amino acids: CASTDGQGIDEAFF. CDR3 nucleotide sequence: TGCGCCAGCACCGATGGACAGGGCATTGATGAAGCTTTCTTT.

J is TRBJ2-7 and V is TRBV7-9, with no clear D. Trimming took 5 bases from V and 2 from J, leaving 13 bases between them. CDR3 length: 14 residues. CDR1 SEHNR and CDR2 FQNEAQ come from the germline V gene (reference sequence). DNA of the CDR3: TGTGCCAGCAGCCTAATCGACTCTACCTACGAGCAGTACTTC. Its translation: CASSLIDSTYEQYF.

In this sample, this clone turned up once. The genes are TRBV30 and TRBJ1-5; 8 bases are shared with TRBD1. The CDR3 has 13 amino acids. Trimming removed 5 bases from V and 5 bases from J; junction bases left unmatched: 5. Germline V gives CDR1 GTSNPN, CDR2 SVGIG (reference sequence). The CDR3 sequence: CAWGQGGDQPQHF. The CDR3 DNA follows: TGTGCCTGGGGACAGGGAGGCGATCAGCCCCAGCATTTT. Together with reference TRBV30 and TRBJ1-5, the CDR3 gives the full variable domain: SQTIHQWPATLVQPVGSPLSLECTVEGTSNPNLYWYRQAAGRGLQLLFYSVGIGQISSEVPQNLSASRPQDRQFILSSKKLLLSDSGFYLCAWGQGGDQPQHFGDGTRLSIL.

The J gene is TRBJ1-2, the V gene TRBV9; D is uncertain. CDR1 SGDLS and CDR2 YYNGEE come from the germline V gene. V was pared by 0 bases and J by 5 bases, with 14 bases between. This CDR3 is 15 amino acids long. The CDR3: CASSVDTGLRYGYTF. CDR3 sequence (DNA): TGTGCCAGCAGCGTAGATACGGGGTTGAGGTATGGCTACACCTTC.

This clone was seen only once. The rearrangement uses TRBV10-1 and TRBJ2-2; D might be TRBD2 (5 bases). The ends were cut back, 0 bases at V and 10 bases at J, with 6 bases in the middle. Germline-derived CDR1 and CDR2 are WNHNN and SYGVQD (reference sequence). The CDR3 runs 12 residues. The CDR3 bases are TGCGCCAGCAGTGAGTCGGAGGAGGAGCTGTTTTTT. Its translation is CASSESEEELFF.

This rearrangement joins TRBV30 to TRBJ1-1; tentative D call: TRBD1 (5 bases). The germline gives CDR1 GTSNPN, CDR2 SVGIG (reference sequence). The V and J ends lost 3 bases and 5 bases respectively, with 16 bases between them. This CDR3 is 14 amino acids long. CDR3 coding DNA: TGTGCCTGGAGCCATACTGGGGGAAGTACTGAAGCTTTCTTT. Its protein is CAWSHTGGSTEAFF.

This chain links TRBV11-3 with TRBJ1-2; TRBD1 matches 7 bases. Trimming cost V 5 bases and J 7 bases; bases outside gene matches: 4. The CDR3 loop spans 12 amino acids. Germline assignment: CDR1 SGHNT and CDR2 YENEEA. CDR3 amino acids: CASSLGTVGYTF. As DNA, the CDR3 is TGTGCCAGCAGCCTAGGGACAGTTGGCTACACCTTC. Combining the CDR3 with reference TRBV11-3 and TRBJ1-2 gives the whole variable domain EAGVVQSPRYKIIEKKQPVAFWCNPISGHNTLYWYLQNLGQGPELLIRYENEEAVDDSQLPKDRFSAERLKGVDSTLKIQPAELGDSAVYLCASSLGTVGYTFGSGTRLTVV.

The chain employs TRBV7-2 and TRBJ2-1; 7 bases are a match to TRBD2. Per the germline V gene, CDR1 is SGHTA and CDR2 is FQGNSA. The CDR3 contains 14 residues. The J segment lost 4 bases and the V segment lost 0 bases, leaving 0 bases of the junction unmatched. The CDR3 region has the DNA TGTGCCAGCAGCTTAGCGCGGGGGTACAATGAGCAGTTCTTC. It specifies CASSLARGYNEQFF.

The chain is built from TRBV24-1 and TRBJ1-2; the D gene is possibly TRBD1 (6 bases). This CDR3 has 12 amino acids. In germline, CDR1 is KGHDR, CDR2 SFDVKD. V lost 7 bases to trimming and J lost 6 bases, with 11 bases between them. CDR3 sequence: CATRGGKDGYTF. In DNA, the CDR3 is TGTGCCACCAGAGGGGGGAAAGATGGCTACACCTTC.

The rearrangement links TRBV27 to TRBJ2-2; a weak D match, TRBD2 (6 bases). CDR1 and CDR2 (germline): MNHEY, SMNVEV (reference sequence). Deletions cut 1 base from V and 8 bases from J, with 17 bases between. This CDR3 comprises 16 residues. The CDR3 nucleotides are TGTGCCAGCAGTTTATATTCCAGCGGGTATTTAGGGGAGCTGTTTTTT. It codes for CASSLYSSGYLGELFF.

J is TRBJ1-3 and V is TRBV6-5, with a tentative D call TRBD1 (6 bases). CDR1 and CDR2 from the germline V gene are MNHEY and SVGAGI. Trimming left V 8 bases short and J 0 bases short, with 14 bases between. This CDR3 comprises 15 residues. The CDR3 region is CASHLGQSSGNTIYF. The CDR3 region has the DNA TGTGCCAGCCACCTCGGACAGAGCTCTGGAAACACCATATATTTT.

The chain uses TRBV19 and TRBJ1-2; 7 positions match TRBD1. CDR1 and CDR2 (germline): LNHDA, SQIVND (reference sequence). This CDR3 region has 11 residues. CDR3 region: CGTRGRNGYTF. The CDR3 bases are TGTGGGACGAGGGGGCGGAATGGCTACACCTTC.

The chain uses TRBV19 and TRBJ1-5; D is perhaps TRBD1 (5 bases). Per germline, CDR1 LNHDA and CDR2 SQIVND (reference sequence). V lost 4 bases to trimming and J lost 1 base, with 14 bases between them. The CDR3 totals 16 residues. In DNA, the CDR3 is TGTGCCAGTAGTACACCTGGGCGGACAAGCAATCAGCCCCAGCATTTT. Translation gives CASSTPGRTSNQPQHF.

The genes are TRBV7-9 and TRBJ2-4; maybe TRBD1 (6 bases). The germline V and J ends were trimmed by 0 bases and 0 bases, with 9 bases remaining between them. The length of the CDR3 is 16 residues. Germline V gene data show CDR1 as SEHNR and CDR2 as FQNEAQ (reference sequence). The CDR3 spells CASSLASGVAKNIQYF. The CDR3 coding sequence is TGTGCCAGCAGCTTAGCTTCAGGGGTAGCCAAAAACATTCAGTACTTC.

This sequence joins TRBV19 and TRBJ1-4; no definite D call. The CDR3 has 14 residues. Germline assignment: CDR1 LNHDA and CDR2 SQIVND (reference sequence). The germline V and J ends were trimmed by 3 bases and 6 bases, with 11 bases remaining between them. The CDR3 bases are TGTGCCAGTAGTATGGATGGCAACTATGAAAAACTGTTTTTT. Encoded protein: CASSMDGNYEKLFF. The whole variable domain, filled in from reference TRBV19 and TRBJ1-4, reads DGGITQSPKYLFRKEGQNVTLSCEQNLNHDAMYWYRQDPGQGLRLIYYSQIVNDFQKGDIAEGYSVSREKKESFPLTVTSAQKNPTAFYLCASSMDGNYEKLFFGSGTQLSVL.

The chain combines TRBV5-1 with TRBJ1-3, with 12 positions matching TRBD1. Germline lookup yields CDR1 SGHRS and CDR2 YFSETQ. CDR3 length: 15 residues. With V trimmed by 4 bases and J by 4 bases, 3 bases remained unmatched. Here the CDR3 DNA reads TGCGCCAGCAGCGCCGGGACAGGGGGCGGAAACACCATATATTTT. Its protein is CASSAGTGGGNTIYF.

The V call is TRBV7-9, the J call TRBJ2-5; D not resolved. Trimming shortened V by 1 base and J by 5 bases, and 11 bases separated the two germline ends. CDR1 is SEHNR, CDR2 FQNEAQ, per germline (reference sequence). The CDR3 sequence is 14 residues long. In DNA, the CDR3 is TGTGCCAGCAGCTTAGGCGGCGCCGGGGAGACCCAGTACTTC. This translates into CASSLGGAGETQYF.

The chain employs TRBV6-5 and TRBJ2-7; D possibly corresponds to TRBD1 (5 bases). Germline V gives CDR1 MNHEY, CDR2 SVGAGI. V lost 7 bases and J 3 bases, leaving 13 bases between the germline ends. This CDR3 comprises 13 residues. The CDR3 DNA reads as TGTGCCAGCACTCCCGACAGTTACTACGAGCAGTACTTC. It is translated as CASTPDSYYEQYF.

The genes are TRBV5-1 and TRBJ1-1, with D unclear. Germline V gene sequence: CDR1 SGHRS, CDR2 YFSETQ. The CDR3 sequence is 13 residues long. V gave up 3 bases and J gave up 2 bases, with 8 bases separating them. The DNA of the CDR3 is TGCGCCAGCAGCTCGTCACCAAACACTGAAGCTTTCTTT. This translates into CASSSSPNTEAFF.

The chain employs TRBV9 and TRBJ2-7; a possible D gene is TRBD1 (5 bases). V was shortened by 0 bases and J by 2 bases, with 9 bases between the two germline ends. The CDR3 contains 14 residues. From germline, CDR1 is SGDLS and CDR2 YYNGEE. DNA for the CDR3: TGTGCCAGCAGCGTAGCCCAGGGAACCTACGAGCAGTACTTC. Translation gives CASSVAQGTYEQYF.

The chain is built from TRBV6-5 and TRBJ1-4, with D tentatively TRBD1 (6 bases). The germline V gene encodes CDR1 MNHEY and CDR2 SVGAGI. V was shortened by 5 bases and J by 8 bases, with 18 bases between the two germline ends. This CDR3 is 15 amino acids long. CDR3: CASSLTQRGREKLFF. CDR3 bases: TGTGCCAGCAGTCTGACCCAAAGGGGGAGGGAAAAACTGTTTTTT.

This chain uses TRBV15 with TRBJ1-5; D perhaps matches TRBD1 (6 bases). Germline V CDR1 and CDR2: LNHNV, YYDKDF (reference sequence). The V end was cut by 5 bases, the J end by 7 bases, with 15 bases between. The CDR3 runs 14 residues. The CDR3 is CATSPQQGPQPQHF. CDR3 DNA: TGTGCCACCAGCCCCCAACAGGGACCCCAGCCCCAGCATTTT.